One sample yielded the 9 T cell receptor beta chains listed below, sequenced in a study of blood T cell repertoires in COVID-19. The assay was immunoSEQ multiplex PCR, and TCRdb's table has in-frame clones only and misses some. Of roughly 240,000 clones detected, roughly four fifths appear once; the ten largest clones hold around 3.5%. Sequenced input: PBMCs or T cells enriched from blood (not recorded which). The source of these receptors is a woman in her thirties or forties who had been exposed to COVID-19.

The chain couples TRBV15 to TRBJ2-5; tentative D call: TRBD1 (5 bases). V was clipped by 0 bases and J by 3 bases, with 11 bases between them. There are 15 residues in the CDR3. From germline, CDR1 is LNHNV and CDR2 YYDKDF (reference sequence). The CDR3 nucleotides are TGTGCCACCAGCAGAGAGGGGCACACAAAAGAGACCCAGTACTTC. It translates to CATSREGHTKETQYF.

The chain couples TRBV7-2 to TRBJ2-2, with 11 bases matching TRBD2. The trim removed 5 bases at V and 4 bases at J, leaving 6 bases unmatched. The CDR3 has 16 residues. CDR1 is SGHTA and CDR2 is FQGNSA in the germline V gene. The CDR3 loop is CASSPFSGGGTGELFF. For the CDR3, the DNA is TGTGCCAGCAGCCCCTTTAGCGGGGGGGGCACCGGGGAGCTGTTTTTT. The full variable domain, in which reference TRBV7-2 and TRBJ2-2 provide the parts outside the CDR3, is GAGVSQSPSNKVTEKGKDVELRCDPISGHTALYWYRQSLGQGLEFLIYFQGNSAPDKSGLPSDRFSAERTGGSVSTLTIQRTQQEDSAVYLCASSPFSGGGTGELFFGEGSRLTVL.

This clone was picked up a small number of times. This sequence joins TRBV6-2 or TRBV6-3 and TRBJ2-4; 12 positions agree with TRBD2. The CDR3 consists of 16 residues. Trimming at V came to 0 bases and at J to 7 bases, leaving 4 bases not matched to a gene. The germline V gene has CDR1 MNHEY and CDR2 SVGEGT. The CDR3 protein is CASSYSMLAGGNIQYF. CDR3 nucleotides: TGTGCCAGCAGTTACTCGATGCTAGCGGGGGGGAACATTCAGTACTTC.

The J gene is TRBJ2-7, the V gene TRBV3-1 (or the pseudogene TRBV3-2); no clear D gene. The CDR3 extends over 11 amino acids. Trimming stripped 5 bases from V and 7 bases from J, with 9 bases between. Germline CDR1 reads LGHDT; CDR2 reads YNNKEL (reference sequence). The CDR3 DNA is TGTGCCAGCAGCGAAAGAGCAGAGCAGTACTTC. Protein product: CASSERAEQYF.

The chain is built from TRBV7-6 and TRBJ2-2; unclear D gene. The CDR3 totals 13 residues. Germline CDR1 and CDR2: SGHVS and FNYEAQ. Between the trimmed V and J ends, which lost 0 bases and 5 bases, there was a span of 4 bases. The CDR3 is CASSLARTGELFF. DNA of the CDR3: TGTGCCAGCAGCTTAGCGCGGACCGGGGAGCTGTTTTTT.

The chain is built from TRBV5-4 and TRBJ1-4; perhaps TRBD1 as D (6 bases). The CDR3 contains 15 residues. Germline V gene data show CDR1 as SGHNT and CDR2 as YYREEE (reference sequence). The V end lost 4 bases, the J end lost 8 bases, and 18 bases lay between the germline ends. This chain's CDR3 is CASSDGGGSGEKLFF. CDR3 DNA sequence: TGTGCCAGCAGCGACGGGGGGGGCTCGGGCGAAAAACTGTTTTTT. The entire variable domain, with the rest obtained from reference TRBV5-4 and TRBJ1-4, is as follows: ETGVTQSPTHLIKTRGQQVTLRCSSQSGHNTVSWYQQALGQGPQFIFQYYREEENGRGNFPPRFSGLQFPNYSSELNVNALELDDSALYLCASSDGGGSGEKLFFGSGTQLSVL.

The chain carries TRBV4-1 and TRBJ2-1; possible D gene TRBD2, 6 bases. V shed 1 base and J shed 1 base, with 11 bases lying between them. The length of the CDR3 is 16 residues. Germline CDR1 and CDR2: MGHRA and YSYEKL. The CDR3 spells CASSQVGRTSYNEQFF. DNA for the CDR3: TGCGCCAGCAGCCAAGTGGGGAGGACATCCTACAATGAGCAGTTCTTC.

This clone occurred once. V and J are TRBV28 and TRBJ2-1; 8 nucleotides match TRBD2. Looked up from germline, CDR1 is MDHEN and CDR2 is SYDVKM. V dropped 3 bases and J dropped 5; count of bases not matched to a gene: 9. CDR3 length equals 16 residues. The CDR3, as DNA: TGTGCCAGCAGTTTCCTCGGGGGGGCAGTCAACAATGAGCAGTTCTTC. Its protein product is CASSFLGGAVNNEQFF.

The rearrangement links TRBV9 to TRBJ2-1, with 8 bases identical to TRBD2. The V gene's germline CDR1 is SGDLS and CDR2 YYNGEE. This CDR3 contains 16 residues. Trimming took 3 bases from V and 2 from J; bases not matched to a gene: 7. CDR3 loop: CASSASGTRTYNEQFF. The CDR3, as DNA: TGTGCCAGCAGCGCCTCCGGGACTAGGACCTACAATGAGCAGTTCTTC.